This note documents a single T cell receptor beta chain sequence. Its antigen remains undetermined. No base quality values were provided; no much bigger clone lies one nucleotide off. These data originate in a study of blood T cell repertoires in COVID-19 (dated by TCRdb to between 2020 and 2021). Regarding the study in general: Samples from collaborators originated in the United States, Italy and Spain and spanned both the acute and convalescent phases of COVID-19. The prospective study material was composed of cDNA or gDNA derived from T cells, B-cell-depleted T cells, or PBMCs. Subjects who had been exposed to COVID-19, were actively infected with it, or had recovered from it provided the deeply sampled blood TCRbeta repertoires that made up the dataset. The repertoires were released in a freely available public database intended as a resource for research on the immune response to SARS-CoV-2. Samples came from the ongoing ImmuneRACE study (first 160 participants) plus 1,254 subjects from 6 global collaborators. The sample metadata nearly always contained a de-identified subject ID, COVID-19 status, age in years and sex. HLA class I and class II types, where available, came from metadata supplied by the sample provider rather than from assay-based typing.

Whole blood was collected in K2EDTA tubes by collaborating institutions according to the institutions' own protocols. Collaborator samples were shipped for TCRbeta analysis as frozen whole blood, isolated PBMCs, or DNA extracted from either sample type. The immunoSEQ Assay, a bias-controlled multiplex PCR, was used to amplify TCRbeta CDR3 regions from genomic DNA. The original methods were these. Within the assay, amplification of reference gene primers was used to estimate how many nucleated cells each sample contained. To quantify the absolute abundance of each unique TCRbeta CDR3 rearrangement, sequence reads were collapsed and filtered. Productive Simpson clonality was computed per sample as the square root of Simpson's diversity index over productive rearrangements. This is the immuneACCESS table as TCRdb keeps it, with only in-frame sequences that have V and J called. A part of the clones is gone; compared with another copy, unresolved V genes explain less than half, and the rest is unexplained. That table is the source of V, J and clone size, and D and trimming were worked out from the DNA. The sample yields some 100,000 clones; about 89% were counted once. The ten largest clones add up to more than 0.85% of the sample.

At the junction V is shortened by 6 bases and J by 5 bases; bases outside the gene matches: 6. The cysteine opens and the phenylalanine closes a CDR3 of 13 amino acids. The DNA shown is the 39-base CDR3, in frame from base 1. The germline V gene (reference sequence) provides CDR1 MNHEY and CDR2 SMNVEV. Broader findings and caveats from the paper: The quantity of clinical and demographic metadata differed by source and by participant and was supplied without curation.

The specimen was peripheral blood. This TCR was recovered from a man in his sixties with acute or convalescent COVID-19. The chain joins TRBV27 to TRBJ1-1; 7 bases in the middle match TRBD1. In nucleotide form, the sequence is TGTGCCAGCAGCAGACAGGGTGGAACTGAAGCTTTCTTT. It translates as CASSRQGGTEAFF.